This T cell receptor beta chain was obtained from a study of early T cells in non-severe SARS-CoV-2 infection. Attachment of unique molecular identifiers to individual cDNA molecules was performed. TCRdb fed the 5' RACE reads into MiXCR, producing one record per CDR3 protein. The table records 24,000 or so distinct CDR3 sequences, roughly 4.1% of them present only once. V gave up 2 bases and J gave up 5 bases, with 12 bases separating them. Germline V lookup: CDR1 DFQATT, CDR2 SNEGSKA (reference sequence). The CDR3 totals 13 residues. The clonotype originates from an adult who was a healthcare worker with PCR-confirmed SARS-CoV-2 infection or an uninfected control (not recorded which). Sequenced material: whole blood. The V and J genes are TRBV20-1 and TRBJ1-1; D gene ambiguous. CDR3 coding DNA: TGCAGTGCTAGATCTCCCGGTGTAACTGAAGCTTTCTTT. Translating gives CSARSPGVTEAFF.